Listed below are T cell receptor beta chains from one sample, sequenced in a study of T cell repertoires in aging, cancer and after chemotherapy. TCRdb called the multiplex PCR reads again in MiXCR, with one record for every CDR3 protein. The repertoire consists of some 1,600 distinct CDR3 sequences, with roughly a quarter occurring once and the leading ten covering under 25%. What was sequenced was blood. The source of these receptors is a human donor with a solid tumor. Both conserved end residues are part of each CDR3. A D gene is named only where the DNA matches it firmly. Not every row has a clone size; where given, it reads once, few, many or a size class.

.	TRBV19	TRBJ2-7	TRBD2	CASSIGRTSYHEQYF	TGTGCCAGTAGTATAGGCCGGACTAGCTACCACGAGCAGTACTTC
.	TRBV5-4	TRBJ2-1	TRBD2	CASSLLAGGNEQFF	TGTGCCAGCAGCTTGTTAGCGGGAGGAAATGAGCAGTTCTTC
few	TRBV6-5	TRBJ2-5	TRBD2	CASNPLAGDLETQYF	TGTGCCAGCAACCCACTAGCGGGGGATTTGGAGACCCAGTACTTC
few	TRBV12-3/TRBV12-4	TRBJ1-5	TRBD1	CASSFGTDYQPQHF	TGTGCCAGCAGTTTCGGGACAGATTATCAGCCCCAGCATTTT
few	TRBV19	TRBJ2-1	TRBD2	CASRNLAGKTYNEQFF	TGTGCCAGCCGGAACCTAGCGGGAAAGACCTACAATGAGCAGTTCTTC
.	TRBV6-5	TRBJ2-5	TRBD2	CASSYSSWTSGAQETQYF	TGTGCCAGCAGTTACTCAAGTTGGACTAGCGGGGCACAAGAGACCCAGTACTTC
.	TRBV2	TRBJ2-7	.	CASSSLVEQYF	TGTGCCAGCAGCTCCCTTGTCGAGCAGTACTTC
.	TRBV7-9	TRBJ2-7	TRBD2	CASSRGTSGRDYEQYF	TGTGCCAGCAGCAGGGGGACTAGCGGGAGAGACTACGAGCAGTACTTC
.	TRBV7-6	TRBJ1-2	.	CASSTGYGYTF	TGTGCCAGCAGCACCGGGTATGGCTACACCTTC
.	TRBV29-1	TRBJ2-7	TRBD2	CSVRTSGNEQYF	TGCAGCGTAAGGACTAGCGGGAACGAGCAGTACTTC
.	TRBV7-3	TRBJ2-3	TRBD1	CASSMTGGGRDTQYF	TGTGCCAGCAGCATGACAGGGGGCGGACGCGATACGCAGTATTTT
.	TRBV6-5	TRBJ1-4	TRBD1	CASRGTGGPEKLFF	TGTGCCAGCAGGGGGACAGGGGGCCCTGAAAAACTGTTTTTT
few	TRBV19	TRBJ1-1	.	CASSIVGRGPNTEAFF	TGTGCCAGTAGTATAGTCGGCAGGGGCCCTAACACTGAAGCTTTCTTT
.	TRBV20-1	TRBJ1-1	TRBD1	CSARGQLDTEAFF	TGCAGTGCTAGGGGACAGTTGGACACTGAAGCTTTCTTT
large	TRBV5-1	TRBJ2-7	.	CASSLAGGGYEQYF	TGCGCCAGCAGCTTGGCGGGGGGCGGCTACGAGCAGTACTTC
.	TRBV20-1	TRBJ2-7	TRBD2	CSARQLAGGWEQYF	TGCAGTGCTAGACAACTAGCGGGGGGGTGGGAGCAGTACTTC